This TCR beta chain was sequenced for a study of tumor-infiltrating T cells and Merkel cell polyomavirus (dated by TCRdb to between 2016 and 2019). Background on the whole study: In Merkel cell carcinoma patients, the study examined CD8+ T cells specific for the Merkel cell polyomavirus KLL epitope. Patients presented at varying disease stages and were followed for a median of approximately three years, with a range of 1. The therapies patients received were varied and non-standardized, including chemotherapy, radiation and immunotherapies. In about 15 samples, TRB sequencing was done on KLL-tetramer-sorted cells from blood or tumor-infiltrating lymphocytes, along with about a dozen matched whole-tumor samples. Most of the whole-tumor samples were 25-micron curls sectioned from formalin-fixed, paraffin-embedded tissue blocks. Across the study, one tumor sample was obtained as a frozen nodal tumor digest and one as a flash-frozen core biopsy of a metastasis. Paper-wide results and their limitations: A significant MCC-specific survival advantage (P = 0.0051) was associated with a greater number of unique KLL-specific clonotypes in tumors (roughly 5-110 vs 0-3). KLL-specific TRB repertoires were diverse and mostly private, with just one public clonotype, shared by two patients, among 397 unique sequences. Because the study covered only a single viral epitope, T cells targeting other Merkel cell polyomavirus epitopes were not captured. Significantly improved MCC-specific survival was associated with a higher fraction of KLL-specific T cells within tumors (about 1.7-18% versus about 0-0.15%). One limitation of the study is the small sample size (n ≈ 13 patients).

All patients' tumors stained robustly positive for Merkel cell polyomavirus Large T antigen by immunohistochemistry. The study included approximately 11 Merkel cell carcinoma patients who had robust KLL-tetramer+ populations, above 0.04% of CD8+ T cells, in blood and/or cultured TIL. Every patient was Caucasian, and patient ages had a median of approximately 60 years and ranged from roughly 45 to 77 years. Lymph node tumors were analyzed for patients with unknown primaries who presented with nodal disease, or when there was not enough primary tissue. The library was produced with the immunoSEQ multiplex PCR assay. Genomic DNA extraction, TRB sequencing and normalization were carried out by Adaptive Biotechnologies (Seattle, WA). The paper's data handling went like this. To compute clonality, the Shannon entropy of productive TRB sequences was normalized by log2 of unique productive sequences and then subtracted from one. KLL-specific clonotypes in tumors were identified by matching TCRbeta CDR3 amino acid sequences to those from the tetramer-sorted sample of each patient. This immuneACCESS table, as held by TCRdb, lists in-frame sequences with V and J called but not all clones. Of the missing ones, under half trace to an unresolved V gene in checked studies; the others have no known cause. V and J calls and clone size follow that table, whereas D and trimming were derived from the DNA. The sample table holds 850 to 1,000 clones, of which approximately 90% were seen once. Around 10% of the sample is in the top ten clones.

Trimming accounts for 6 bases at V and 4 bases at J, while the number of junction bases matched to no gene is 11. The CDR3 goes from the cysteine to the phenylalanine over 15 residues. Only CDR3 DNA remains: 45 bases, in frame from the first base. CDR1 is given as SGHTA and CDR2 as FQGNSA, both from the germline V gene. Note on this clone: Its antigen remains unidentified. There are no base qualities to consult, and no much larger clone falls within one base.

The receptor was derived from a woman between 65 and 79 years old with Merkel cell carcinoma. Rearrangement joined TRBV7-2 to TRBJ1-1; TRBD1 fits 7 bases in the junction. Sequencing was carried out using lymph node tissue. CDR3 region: CASSLGGAGTTEAFF. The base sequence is TGTGCCAGCAGTCTAGGGGGCGCAGGGACCACTGAAGCTTTCTTT.